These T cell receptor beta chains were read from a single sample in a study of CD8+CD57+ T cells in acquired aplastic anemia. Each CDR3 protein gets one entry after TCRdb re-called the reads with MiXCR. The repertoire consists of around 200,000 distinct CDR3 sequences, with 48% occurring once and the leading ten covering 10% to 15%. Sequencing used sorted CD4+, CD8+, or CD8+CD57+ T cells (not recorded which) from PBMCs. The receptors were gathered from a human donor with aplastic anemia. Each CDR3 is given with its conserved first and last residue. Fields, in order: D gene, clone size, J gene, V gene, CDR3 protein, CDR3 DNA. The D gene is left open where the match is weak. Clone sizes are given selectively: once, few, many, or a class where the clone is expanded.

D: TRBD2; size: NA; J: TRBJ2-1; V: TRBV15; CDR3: CATSRDPLAGGKQFF; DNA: TGTGCCACCAGCAGAGATCCATTAGCGGGTGGAAAGCAGTTCTTC
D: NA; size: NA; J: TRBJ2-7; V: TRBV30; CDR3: CAWSSFIHEQYF; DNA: TGTGCCTGGAGTTCCTTTATCCACGAGCAGTACTTC
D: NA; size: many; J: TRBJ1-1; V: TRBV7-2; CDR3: CASSFVGATAFF; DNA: TGTGCCAGCAGCTTTGTGGGGGCAACGGCTTTCTTT
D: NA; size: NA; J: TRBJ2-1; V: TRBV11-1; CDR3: CASSLGVADIYNEQFF; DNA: TGTGCCAGCAGCTTAGGGGTCGCGGATATCTACAATGAGCAGTTCTTC
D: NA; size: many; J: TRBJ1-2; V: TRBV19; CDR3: CASSSGGQLRLGGNYGYTF; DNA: TGTGCCAGTAGTTCCGGTGGACAGTTACGCTTGGGAGGAAACTATGGCTACACCTTC
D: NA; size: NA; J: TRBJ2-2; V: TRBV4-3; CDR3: CASSQDEGLDTGELFF; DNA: TGCGCCAGCAGCCAAGACGAGGGACTGGACACCGGGGAGCTGTTTTTT
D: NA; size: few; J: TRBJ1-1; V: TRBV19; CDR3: CASSMGPPNTEAFF; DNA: TGTGCCAGTAGTATGGGACCGCCGAACACTGAGGCTTTCTTT
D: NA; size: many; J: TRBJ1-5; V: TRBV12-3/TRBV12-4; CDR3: CASSFGGPGAQHF; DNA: TGTGCCAGCAGTTTTGGAGGGCCAGGGGCCCAGCATTTT
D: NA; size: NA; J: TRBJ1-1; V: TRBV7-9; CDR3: CASSLAPEAFF; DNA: TGTGCCAGCAGCTTAGCGCCCGAAGCTTTCTTT
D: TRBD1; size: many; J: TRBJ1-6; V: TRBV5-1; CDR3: CASSLELIGTGNSPLHF; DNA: TGCGCCAGCAGCTTGGAGCTAATCGGGACAGGGAATTCACCCCTCCACTTT
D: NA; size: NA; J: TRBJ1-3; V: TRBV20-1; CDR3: CSAEGAGNTIYF; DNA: TGCAGTGCTGAGGGGGCTGGAAACACCATATATTTT
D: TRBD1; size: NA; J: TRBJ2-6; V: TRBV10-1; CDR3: CASSQDRGCGANVLTF; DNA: TGCGCCAGCTCTCAGGACAGGGGGTGTGGGGCCAACGTCCTGACTTTC
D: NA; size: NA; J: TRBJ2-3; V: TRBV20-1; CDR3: CSALGDSTDTQYF; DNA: TGCAGTGCTTTGGGAGATAGCACAGATACGCAGTATTTT
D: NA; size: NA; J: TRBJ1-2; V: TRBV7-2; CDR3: CASSSTGPYGYTF; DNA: TGTGCCAGCAGCTCCACGGGACCCTATGGCTACACCTTC
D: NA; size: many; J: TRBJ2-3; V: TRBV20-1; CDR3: CSARDPTGSAGDTQYF; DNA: TGCAGTGCTAGAGATCCCACCGGGAGTGCAGGTGATACGCAGTATTTT
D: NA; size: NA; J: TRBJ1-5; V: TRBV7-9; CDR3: CASTSGIYQPQHF; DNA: TGTGCCAGCACATCGGGAATATATCAGCCCCAGCATTTT
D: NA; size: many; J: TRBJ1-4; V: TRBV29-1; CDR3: CSVEETNEKLFF; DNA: TGCAGCGTGGAGGAAACTAATGAAAAACTGTTTTTT
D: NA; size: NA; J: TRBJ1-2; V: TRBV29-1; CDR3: CSVTGGQSASYGYTF; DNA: TGCAGCGTCACGGGTGGGCAGAGCGCTTCCTATGGCTACACCTTC
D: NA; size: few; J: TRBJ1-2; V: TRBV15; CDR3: CATSRGPGEGYTF; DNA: TGTGCCACCAGCAGAGGCCCAGGGGAAGGCTACACCTTC
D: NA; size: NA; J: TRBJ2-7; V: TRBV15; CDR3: CATSRDTASSYEQYF; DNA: TGTGCCACCAGCAGAGATACCGCTAGCAGCTACGAGCAGTACTTC
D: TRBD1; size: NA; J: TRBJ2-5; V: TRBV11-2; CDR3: CASVPGQAPRETQYF; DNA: TGTGCCAGCGTTCCGGGACAGGCCCCCCGAGAGACCCAGTACTTC
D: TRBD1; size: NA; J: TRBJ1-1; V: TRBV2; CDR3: CASSSLWGQGTEAFF; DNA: TGTGCCAGCAGTTCCCTCTGGGGACAGGGCACTGAAGCTTTCTTT
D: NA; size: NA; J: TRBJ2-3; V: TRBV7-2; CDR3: CASSLERIDTQYF; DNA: TGTGCCAGCAGCTTAGAACGGATAGATACGCAGTATTTT
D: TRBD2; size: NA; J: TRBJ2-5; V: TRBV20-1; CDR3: CSAKPGLAEYQETQYF; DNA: TGCAGTGCCAAACCCGGACTAGCGGAATACCAAGAGACCCAGTACTTC
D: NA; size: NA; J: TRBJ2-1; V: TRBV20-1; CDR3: CSAEQGGNEQFF; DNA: TGCAGTGCCGAACAGGGAGGCAATGAGCAGTTCTTC
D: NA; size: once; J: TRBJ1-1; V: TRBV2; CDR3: CAISDKEAFF; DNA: TGTGCCATATCGGACAAAGAAGCTTTCTTT
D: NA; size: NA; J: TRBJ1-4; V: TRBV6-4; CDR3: CASRLEAPGGNEKLFF; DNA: TGTGCCAGCCGATTGGAGGCTCCAGGTGGAAATGAAAAACTGTTTTTT
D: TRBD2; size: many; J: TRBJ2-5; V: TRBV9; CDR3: CASSPAAGGRLRQETQYF; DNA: TGTGCCAGCAGCCCGGCAGCGGGGGGGAGGTTGCGGCAAGAGACCCAGTACTTC
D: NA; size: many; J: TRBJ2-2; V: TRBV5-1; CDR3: CASSSEQGPGELFF; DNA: TGCGCCAGCAGCTCCGAACAGGGTCCCGGGGAGCTGTTTTTT
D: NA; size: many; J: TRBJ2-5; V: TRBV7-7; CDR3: CASSLAAQQQETQYF; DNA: TGTGCCAGCAGCTTAGCGGCTCAGCAACAAGAGACCCAGTACTTC
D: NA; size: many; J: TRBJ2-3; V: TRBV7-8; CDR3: CAIGRSRGTDTQYF; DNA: TGTGCCATCGGACGGTCCAGGGGAACAGATACGCAGTATTTT
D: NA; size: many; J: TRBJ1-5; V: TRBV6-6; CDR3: CASMLRDTYSNQPQHF; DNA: TGTGCCAGCATGCTACGGGACACTTATAGCAATCAGCCCCAGCATTTT
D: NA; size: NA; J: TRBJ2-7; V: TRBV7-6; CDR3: CASSSARADEQYF; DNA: TGTGCCAGCAGTTCGGCCCGGGCGGACGAGCAGTACTTC
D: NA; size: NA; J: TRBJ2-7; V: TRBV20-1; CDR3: CSARDQGTEQYF; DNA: TGCAGTGCTAGAGATCAAGGTACCGAGCAGTACTTC
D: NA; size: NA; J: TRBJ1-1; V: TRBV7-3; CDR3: CASSSTMNTGGAEAFF; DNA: TGTGCCAGCAGCTCTACGATGAACACGGGTGGCGCTGAAGCTTTCTTT
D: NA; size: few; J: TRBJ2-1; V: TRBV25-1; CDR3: CASRDASWSSYNEQFF; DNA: TGTGCCAGCAGAGACGCTAGCTGGAGCTCCTACAATGAGCAGTTCTTC
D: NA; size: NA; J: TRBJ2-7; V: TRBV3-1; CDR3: CASSQYGENRAGPRNF; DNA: TGTGCCAGCAGCCAGTACGGTGAGAACAGGGCAGGTCCACGTAACTTC
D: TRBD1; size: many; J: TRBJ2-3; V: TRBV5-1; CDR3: CASRPGGTTDTQYF; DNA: TGCGCCAGTAGACCAGGGGGAACCACAGATACGCAGTATTTT
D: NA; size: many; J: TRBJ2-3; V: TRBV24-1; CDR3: CATSDPGQFSDTQYF; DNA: TGTGCCACCAGTGACCCCGGACAGTTCTCGGATACGCAGTATTTT
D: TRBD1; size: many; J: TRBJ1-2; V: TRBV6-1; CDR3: CASSPQGRIQGTYGYTF; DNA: TGTGCCAGCAGCCCACAGGGGCGAATACAGGGTACCTATGGCTACACCTTC
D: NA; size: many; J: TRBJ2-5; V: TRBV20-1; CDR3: CSAREVRVQETQYF; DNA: TGCAGTGCTAGAGAGGTTAGAGTCCAAGAGACCCAGTACTTC
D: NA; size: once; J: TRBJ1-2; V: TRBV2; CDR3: CASSEQGSSGYTF; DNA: TGTGCCAGCAGTGAGCAGGGTAGCAGCGGCTACACCTTC
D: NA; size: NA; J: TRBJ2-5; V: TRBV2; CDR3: CASIDRVTQYF; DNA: TGTGCCAGCATTGATCGGGTGACCCAGTACTTC
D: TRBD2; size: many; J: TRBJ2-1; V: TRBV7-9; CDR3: CASSLGLAGGAQFF; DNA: TGTGCCAGCAGCTTGGGACTAGCGGGGGGCGCTCAGTTCTTC
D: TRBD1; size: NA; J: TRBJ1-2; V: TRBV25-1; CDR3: CASSELQGTDGYTF; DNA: TGTGCCAGCAGTGAATTACAGGGGACGGATGGCTACACCTTC
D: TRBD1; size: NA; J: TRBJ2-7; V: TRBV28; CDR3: CASTTGQGAYHEQYF; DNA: TGTGCCAGCACCACTGGACAGGGGGCGTACCACGAGCAGTACTTC
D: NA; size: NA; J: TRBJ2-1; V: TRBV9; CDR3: CASSAFLGAGAGNEQFF; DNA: TGTGCCAGCAGCGCCTTCTTGGGGGCGGGAGCGGGCAATGAGCAGTTCTTC
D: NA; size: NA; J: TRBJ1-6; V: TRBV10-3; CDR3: CASSDREYNSPLHF; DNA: TGTGCCAGCAGTGATCGTGAATATAATTCACCCCTCCACTTT
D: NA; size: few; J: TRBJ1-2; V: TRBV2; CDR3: CASRMASLGYYGYTF; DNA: TGTGCCAGCAGAATGGCCTCGTTGGGTTACTATGGCTACACCTTC
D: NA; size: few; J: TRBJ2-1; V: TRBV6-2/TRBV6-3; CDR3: CASSFGRGSLSYNEQFF; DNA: TGTGCCAGCAGTTTTGGGAGAGGGTCGTTATCCTACAATGAGCAGTTCTTC
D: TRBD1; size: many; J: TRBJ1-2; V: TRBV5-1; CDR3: CASSLEGQGGRGYTF; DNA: TGCGCCAGCAGCTTGGAAGGACAGGGGGGTCGGGGCTACACCTTC
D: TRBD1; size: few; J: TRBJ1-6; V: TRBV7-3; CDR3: CASRHRGLNNSPLHF; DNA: TGTGCCAGCCGACACAGGGGGCTCAATAATTCACCCCTCCACTTT
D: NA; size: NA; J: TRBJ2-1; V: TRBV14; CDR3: CASSQGYHNEQFF; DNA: TGTGCCAGCAGCCAAGGCTATCACAATGAGCAGTTCTTC
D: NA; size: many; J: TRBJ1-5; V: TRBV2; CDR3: CASKGDSNQPQHF; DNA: TGTGCCAGCAAAGGGGATAGCAATCAGCCCCAGCATTTT
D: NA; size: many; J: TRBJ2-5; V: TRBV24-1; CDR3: CAAETQYF; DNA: TGTGCCGCAGAGACCCAGTACTTC
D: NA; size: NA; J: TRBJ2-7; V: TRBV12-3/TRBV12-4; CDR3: CASRATGDHEQYF; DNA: TGTGCCAGCAGGGCTACAGGCGACCACGAGCAGTACTTC
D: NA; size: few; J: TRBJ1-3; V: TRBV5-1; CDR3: CASTKGGSDSGNTIYF; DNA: TGCGCCAGCACAAAGGGGGGGTCCGACTCTGGAAACACCATATATTTT
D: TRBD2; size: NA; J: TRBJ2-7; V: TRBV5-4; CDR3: CASSLVGLGGGNYEQYF; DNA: TGTGCCAGCAGCTTGGTGGGTCTCGGGGGAGGGAACTACGAGCAGTACTTC
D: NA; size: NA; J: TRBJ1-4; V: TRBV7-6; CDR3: CASQPGTYGKLFF; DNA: TGTGCCTCCCAGCCCGGGACTTACGGAAAACTGTTTTTT